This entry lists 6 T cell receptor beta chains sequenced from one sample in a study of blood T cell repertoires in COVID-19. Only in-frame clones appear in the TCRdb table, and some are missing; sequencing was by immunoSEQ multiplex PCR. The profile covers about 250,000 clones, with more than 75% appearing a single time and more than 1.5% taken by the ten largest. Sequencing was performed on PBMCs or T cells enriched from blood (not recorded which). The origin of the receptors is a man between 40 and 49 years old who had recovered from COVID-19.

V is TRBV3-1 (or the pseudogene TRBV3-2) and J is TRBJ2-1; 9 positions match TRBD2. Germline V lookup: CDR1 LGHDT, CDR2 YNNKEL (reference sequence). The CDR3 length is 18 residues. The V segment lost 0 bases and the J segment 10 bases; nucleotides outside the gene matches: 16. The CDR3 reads CASSQDGRLAAIRREQFF. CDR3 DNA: TGTGCCAGCAGCCAAGATGGTCGACTAGCGGCAATCCGTCGGGAGCAGTTCTTC.

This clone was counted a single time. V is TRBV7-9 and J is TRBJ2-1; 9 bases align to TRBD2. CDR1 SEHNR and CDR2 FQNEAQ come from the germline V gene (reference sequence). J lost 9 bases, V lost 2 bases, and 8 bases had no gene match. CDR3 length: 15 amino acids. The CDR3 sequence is CASSLRREGKGEQFF. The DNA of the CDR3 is TGTGCCAGCAGCTTACGGCGGGAGGGGAAGGGTGAGCAGTTCTTC.

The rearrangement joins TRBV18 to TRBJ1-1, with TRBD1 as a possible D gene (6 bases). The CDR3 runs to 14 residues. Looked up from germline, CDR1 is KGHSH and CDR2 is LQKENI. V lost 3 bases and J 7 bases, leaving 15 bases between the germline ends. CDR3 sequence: CASSPRGGAIEAFF. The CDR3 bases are TGTGCCAGCTCACCCCGGGGGGGCGCGATTGAAGCTTTCTTT.

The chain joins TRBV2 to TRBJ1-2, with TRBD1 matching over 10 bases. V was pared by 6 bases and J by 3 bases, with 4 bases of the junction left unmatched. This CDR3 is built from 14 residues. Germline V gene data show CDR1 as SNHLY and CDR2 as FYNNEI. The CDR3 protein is CASRRTGGYYGYTF. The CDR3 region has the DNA TGTGCCAGCAGGCGGACAGGGGGATACTATGGCTACACCTTC.

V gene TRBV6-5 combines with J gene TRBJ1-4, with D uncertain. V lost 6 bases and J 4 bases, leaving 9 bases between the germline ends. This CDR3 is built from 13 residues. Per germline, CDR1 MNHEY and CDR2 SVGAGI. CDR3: CASRLTNNEKLFF. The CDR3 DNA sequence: TGTGCCAGCAGGCTAACCAATAATGAAAAACTGTTTTTT.

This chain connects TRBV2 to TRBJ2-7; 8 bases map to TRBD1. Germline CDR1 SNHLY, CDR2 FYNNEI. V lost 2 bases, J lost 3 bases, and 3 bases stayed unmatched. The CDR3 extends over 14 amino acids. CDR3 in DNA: TGTGCCAGCAGTGAACGGACAGGGATCTACGAGCAGTACTTC. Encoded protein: CASSERTGIYEQYF.